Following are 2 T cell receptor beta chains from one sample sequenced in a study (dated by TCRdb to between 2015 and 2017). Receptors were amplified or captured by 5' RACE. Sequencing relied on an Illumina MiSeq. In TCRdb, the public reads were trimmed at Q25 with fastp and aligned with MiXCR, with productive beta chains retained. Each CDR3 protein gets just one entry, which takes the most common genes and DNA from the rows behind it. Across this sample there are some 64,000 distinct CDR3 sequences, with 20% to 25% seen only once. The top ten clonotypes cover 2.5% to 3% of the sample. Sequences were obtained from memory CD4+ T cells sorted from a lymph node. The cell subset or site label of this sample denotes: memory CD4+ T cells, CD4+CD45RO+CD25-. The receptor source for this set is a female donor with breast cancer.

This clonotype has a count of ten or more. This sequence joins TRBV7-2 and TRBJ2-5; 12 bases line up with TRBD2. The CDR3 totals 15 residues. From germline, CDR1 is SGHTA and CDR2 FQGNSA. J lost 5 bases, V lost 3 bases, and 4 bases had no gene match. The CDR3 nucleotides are TGTGCCAGCAGCTTCCCTAGCGGGGGGGGGGAGACCCAGTACTTC. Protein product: CASSFPSGGGETQYF.

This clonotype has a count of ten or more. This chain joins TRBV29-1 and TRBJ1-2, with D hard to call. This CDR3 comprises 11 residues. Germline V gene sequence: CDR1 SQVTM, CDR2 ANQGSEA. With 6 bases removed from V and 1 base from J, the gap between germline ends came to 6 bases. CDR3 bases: TGCAGCGTCCAGGTTAACTATGGCTACACCTTC. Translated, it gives CSVQVNYGYTF.